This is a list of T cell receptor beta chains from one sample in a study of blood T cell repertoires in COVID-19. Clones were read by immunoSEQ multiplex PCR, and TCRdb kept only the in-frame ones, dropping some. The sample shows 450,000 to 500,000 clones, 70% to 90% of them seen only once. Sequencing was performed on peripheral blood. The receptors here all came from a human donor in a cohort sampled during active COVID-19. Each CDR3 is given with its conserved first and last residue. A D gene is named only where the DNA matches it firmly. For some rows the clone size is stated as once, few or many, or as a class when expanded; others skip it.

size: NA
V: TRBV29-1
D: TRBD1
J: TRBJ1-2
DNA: TGCAGCGTTGGGGACAGCCTCCAATTCAACTATGGCTACACCTTC
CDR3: CSVGDSLQFNYGYTF

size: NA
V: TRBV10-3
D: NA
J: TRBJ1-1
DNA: TGTGCCATCAGCATGAGCATGAACACTGAAGCTTTCTTT
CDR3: CAISMSMNTEAFF

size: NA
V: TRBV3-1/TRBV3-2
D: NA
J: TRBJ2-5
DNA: TGTGCCAGCAGCTCGCAGTTAGGGACACCGATCCAAGAGACCCAGTACTTC
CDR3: CASSSQLGTPIQETQYF

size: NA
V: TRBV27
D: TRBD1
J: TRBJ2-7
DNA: TGTGCCAGCAGTGAGCCCGGGACAGGAGCCTACGAGCAGTACTTC
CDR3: CASSEPGTGAYEQYF

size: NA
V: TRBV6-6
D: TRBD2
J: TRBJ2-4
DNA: TGTGCCAGCAGTCCCGGGACTAGCGGGAACATTCAGTACTTC
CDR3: CASSPGTSGNIQYF

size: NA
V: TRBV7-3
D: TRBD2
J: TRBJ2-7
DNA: TGTGCCAGCAGCTTAGAGCGGGAGGGCAAGCAGTACTTC
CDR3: CASSLEREGKQYF

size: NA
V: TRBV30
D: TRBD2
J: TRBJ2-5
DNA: TGTGCCTGGGACCCGGGGGGGACAGAGACCCAGTACTTC
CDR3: CAWDPGGTETQYF

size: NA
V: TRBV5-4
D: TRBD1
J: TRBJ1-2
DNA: TGTGCCAGCAGCCCTACGATACGGGACAGGGACTATGGCTACACCTTC
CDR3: CASSPTIRDRDYGYTF

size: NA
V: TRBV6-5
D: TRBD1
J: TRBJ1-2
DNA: TGTGCCAGCAGTTGGGACAGGGGAAATTCTGGCTACACCTTC
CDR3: CASSWDRGNSGYTF

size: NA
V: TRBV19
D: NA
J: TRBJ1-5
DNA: TGTGCCAGTAGTATAGAGGAGTATAATCAGCCCCAGCATTTT
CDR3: CASSIEEYNQPQHF

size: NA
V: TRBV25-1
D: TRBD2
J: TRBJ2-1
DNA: TGTGCCAGCAGGTCTAGCGGGAGGGCCTTCTTCAGTGAGCAGTTCTTC
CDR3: CASRSSGRAFFSEQFF

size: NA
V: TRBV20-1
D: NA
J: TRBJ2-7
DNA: TGCAGTGCTATGAGAAGTGACGAGCAGTACTTC
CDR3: CSAMRSDEQYF

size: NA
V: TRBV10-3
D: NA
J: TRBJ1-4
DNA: TGTGCCATCAGTGAGTCGTCGACAGGTCACGAAAAACTGTTTTTT
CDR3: CAISESSTGHEKLFF

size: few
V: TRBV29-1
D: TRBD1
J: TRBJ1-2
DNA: TGCAGCGCCAGGGGGGATTGGGACTATGGCTACACCTTC
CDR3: CSARGDWDYGYTF

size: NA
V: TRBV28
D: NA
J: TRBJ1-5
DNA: TGTGCCAGCAGTACCCTCAGGACGGTCGCCCCCCGGGGGCCCCAGCATTTT
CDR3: CASSTLRTVAPRGPQHF

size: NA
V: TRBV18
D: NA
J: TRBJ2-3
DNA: TGTGCCAGCTCACTCGCTCCCAGGACTGGAGTAGGAGATACGCAGTATTTT
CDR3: CASSLAPRTGVGDTQYF

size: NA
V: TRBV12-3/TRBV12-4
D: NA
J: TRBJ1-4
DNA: TGTGCCAGCAGTTTGGGGGGGGATGAAAAACTGTTTTTT
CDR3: CASSLGGDEKLFF

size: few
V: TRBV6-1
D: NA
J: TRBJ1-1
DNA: TGTGCCAGCAGTGAGCAGGACACTGAAGCTTTCTTT
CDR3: CASSEQDTEAFF

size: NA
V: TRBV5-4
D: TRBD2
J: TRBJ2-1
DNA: TGTGCCAGCAGCCTCCTAGCGGGAGGGGGCGATGAGCAGTTCTTC
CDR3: CASSLLAGGGDEQFF

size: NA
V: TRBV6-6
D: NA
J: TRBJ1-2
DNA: TGTGCCAGCAGTTACATCCAGGGTGGCTACACCTTC
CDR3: CASSYIQGGYTF

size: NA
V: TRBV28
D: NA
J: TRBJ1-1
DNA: TGTGCCAGCAAAGGGCCAGGGGTGTACACTGAAGCTTTCTTT
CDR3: CASKGPGVYTEAFF

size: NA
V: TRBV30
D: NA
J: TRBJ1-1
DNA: TGTGCCTGGAGCCTTGTGAACACTGAAGCTTTCTTT
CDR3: CAWSLVNTEAFF

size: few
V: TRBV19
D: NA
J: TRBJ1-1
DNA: TGTGCCACTACAGGCGGACAGCCAAACACTGAAGCTTTCTTT
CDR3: CATTGGQPNTEAFF

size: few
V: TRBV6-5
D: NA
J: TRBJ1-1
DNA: TGTGCCAGCAGTCGAGACAAGTTTGAAGCTTTCTTT
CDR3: CASSRDKFEAFF

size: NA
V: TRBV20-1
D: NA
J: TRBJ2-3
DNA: TGCAGCGCTAGCCCCCTCACGCAGTATTTT
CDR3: CSASPLTQYF

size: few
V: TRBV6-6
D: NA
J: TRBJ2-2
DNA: TGTGCCAGCAATCTTCGACAGTCGAACACCGGGGAGCTGTTTTTT
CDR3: CASNLRQSNTGELFF

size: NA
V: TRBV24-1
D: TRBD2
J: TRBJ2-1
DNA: TGTGCCTCCGGGGGGGATCTGTCTGGCGGGGAGTCCTACAATGAGCAGTTCTTC
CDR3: CASGGDLSGGESYNEQFF

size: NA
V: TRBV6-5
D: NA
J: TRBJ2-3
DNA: TGTGCCAGCACCCACTCTAGCACAGATACGCAGTATTTT
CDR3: CASTHSSTDTQYF

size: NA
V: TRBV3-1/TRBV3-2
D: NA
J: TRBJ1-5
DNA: TGTGCCAGCAGCCCCTCTCGGGGGGACTATAGCAATCAGCCCCAGCATTTT
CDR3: CASSPSRGDYSNQPQHF

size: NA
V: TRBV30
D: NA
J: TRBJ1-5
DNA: TGTGCCTGGAGTGTACCAGTTTTCCAGGGATTATATAGCAATCAGCCCCAGCATTTT
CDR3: CAWSVPVFQGLYSNQPQHF

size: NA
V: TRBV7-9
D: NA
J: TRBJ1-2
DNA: TGTGCCAGCAGCTTGAGGAACTATGGCTACACCTTC
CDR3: CASSLRNYGYTF

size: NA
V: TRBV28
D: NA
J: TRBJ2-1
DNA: TGTGCCAGCAGTTTACCCCTAGGGGGAGGGCCGTATAATGAGCAGTTCTTC
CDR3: CASSLPLGGGPYNEQFF